This is a list of T cell receptor beta chains from one sample in a study of radiation and T cells in renal cell carcinoma. Here immunoSEQ multiplex PCR was the method, and the copy in TCRdb shows in-frame clones only, minus some. Of about 61,000 clones in the sample, 60% to 85% were seen once. Sequencing used blood, obtained from a patient whose treatment included radiotherapy and nephrectomy. The source of these receptors is a man between 60 and 75 years old with renal cell carcinoma. Both conserved end residues are part of each CDR3. The order of the fields is J gene, clone size, V gene, D gene, CDR3 DNA, CDR3 protein. D genes are given only for firm matches. Clone size is shown for a subset of rows, as once, few, many or a class of expanded clone.

>TRBJ1-2|-|TRBV28|-
TGTGCCACGGGCTCTACAGGGAATAACTATGGCTACACCTTC
CATGSTGNNYGYTF
>TRBJ2-1|once|TRBV29-1|TRBD1
TGCAGCGTTGACCTACAGGGGTCCCCGTTCTTC
CSVDLQGSPFF
>TRBJ1-5|-|TRBV23-1|-
TGCGCCAGCAGTCGGAACCAGGGGTTATTGAGTCAGCCCCAGCATTTT
CASSRNQGLLSQPQHF
>TRBJ1-5|-|TRBV28|-
TGTGCCAGCAGTCCGGGACCGGCCAATCAGCCCCAGCATTTT
CASSPGPANQPQHF
>TRBJ1-1|once|TRBV7-6|-
TGTGCCAGCAGCTCCCCGCTAGCGGGGACGAACACTGAAGCTTTCTTT
CASSSPLAGTNTEAFF
>TRBJ1-1|once|TRBV5-1|TRBD1
TGCGCCAGCAGGGTACAGGGGACGAACACTGAAGCTTTCTTT
CASRVQGTNTEAFF
>TRBJ2-7|-|TRBV5-1|TRBD1
TGCGCCAGCAGCTTGGGGACAGGGGGCGGCGAGCAGTACTTC
CASSLGTGGGEQYF
>TRBJ1-2|-|TRBV16|TRBD1
TGTGCCAGCAGCCAAAGCCCCCGGGGCAGGGGGGACTATGGCTACACCTTC
CASSQSPRGRGDYGYTF
>TRBJ2-1|-|TRBV6-4|TRBD1
TGTGCCAGCAGTGACTTTGGACAGGGGAATGAGCAGTTCTTC
CASSDFGQGNEQFF
>TRBJ2-5|-|TRBV5-6|-
TGTGCCAGCAGCTTGGTTCTGGAGACCCAGTACTTC
CASSLVLETQYF
>TRBJ2-3|-|TRBV29-1|TRBD2
TGCAGCGTTGTGGGGCAAACGGACGGGAGGGCCACAGATACGCAGTATTTT
CSVVGQTDGRATDTQYF
>TRBJ2-1|-|TRBV5-1|TRBD2
TGCGCCAGCAGAGGTCAGCGGGAGGATTCCTACAATGAGCAGTTCTTC
CASRGQREDSYNEQFF
>TRBJ2-5|once|TRBV2|TRBD2
TGTGCCAGCATTGCTCCAGGGTCTAGCGGGGGGGGAGAGACCCAGTACTTC
CASIAPGSSGGGETQYF
>TRBJ2-3|once|TRBV6-1|TRBD2
TGTGCCAGCAGTCTAGCGGGAGAGACAGATACGCAGTATTTT
CASSLAGETDTQYF
>TRBJ1-2|-|TRBV5-1|TRBD1
TGCGCCAGCAGGTCCTCTACAGGGGGCGCCGATGGCTACACCTTC
CASRSSTGGADGYTF
>TRBJ2-1|few|TRBV5-1|TRBD1
TGCGCCAGCAGCGCCGGGACAGGGTCCTACAATGAGCAGTTCTTC
CASSAGTGSYNEQFF
>TRBJ2-1|-|TRBV11-1|-
TGTGCCAGCAGCTACCAACCTGGGTACAATGAGCAGTTCTTC
CASSYQPGYNEQFF
>TRBJ2-2|-|TRBV5-1|TRBD2
TGCGCCAGCAGCTGGACTAGCGGGAGTGCAGGCGGGGAGCTGTTTTTT
CASSWTSGSAGGELFF
>TRBJ1-5|-|TRBV19|-
TGTGCCAGTAGTAGGGTTCTGGCAGACTTCTACAGCAATCAGCCCCAGCATTTT
CASSRVLADFYSNQPQHF
>TRBJ2-7|-|TRBV5-6|-
TGTGCCAGCAGCTTGGTGGATAGTTACGAGCAGTACTTC
CASSLVDSYEQYF
>TRBJ2-5|-|TRBV20-1|-
TGCAGTGCTTGGCAAGAGACCCAGTACTTC
CSAWQETQYF
>TRBJ2-1|-|TRBV15|TRBD1
TGTGCCACCAGCAGAGACAGGGGGCCCTACAATGAGCAGTTCTTC
CATSRDRGPYNEQFF
>TRBJ2-2|few|TRBV5-1|TRBD2
TGCGCCAGCAGCTCGGCGACTAGCGGGGTAAAGGAGCTGTTTTTT
CASSSATSGVKELFF
>TRBJ1-3|-|TRBV9|-
TGTGCCAGCAGCGCCCCGGGAGCAAAAGGAAACACCATATATTTT
CASSAPGAKGNTIYF
>TRBJ2-4|-|TRBV30|-
TGTGCCTGGAGTAGAGGGTATTCCAAAAACATTCAGTACTTC
CAWSRGYSKNIQYF
>TRBJ1-6|-|TRBV5-6|TRBD1
TGTGCCAGCAGCTTTGACAGGGGGAGAGGGGATTCACCCCTCCACTTT
CASSFDRGRGDSPLHF
>TRBJ2-5|few|TRBV11-2|TRBD1
TGTGCCAGCAGCTTAGTCAGGGGGCGCGATCGGGAGACCCAGTACTTC
CASSLVRGRDRETQYF
>TRBJ1-2|-|TRBV9|-
TGTGCCAGCAGCGTAGATAACAGCCCTAACTATGGCTACACCTTC
CASSVDNSPNYGYTF
>TRBJ1-2|-|TRBV20-1|-
TGCAGTGCCAGTCCAGTCGATGGCTACACCTTC
CSASPVDGYTF